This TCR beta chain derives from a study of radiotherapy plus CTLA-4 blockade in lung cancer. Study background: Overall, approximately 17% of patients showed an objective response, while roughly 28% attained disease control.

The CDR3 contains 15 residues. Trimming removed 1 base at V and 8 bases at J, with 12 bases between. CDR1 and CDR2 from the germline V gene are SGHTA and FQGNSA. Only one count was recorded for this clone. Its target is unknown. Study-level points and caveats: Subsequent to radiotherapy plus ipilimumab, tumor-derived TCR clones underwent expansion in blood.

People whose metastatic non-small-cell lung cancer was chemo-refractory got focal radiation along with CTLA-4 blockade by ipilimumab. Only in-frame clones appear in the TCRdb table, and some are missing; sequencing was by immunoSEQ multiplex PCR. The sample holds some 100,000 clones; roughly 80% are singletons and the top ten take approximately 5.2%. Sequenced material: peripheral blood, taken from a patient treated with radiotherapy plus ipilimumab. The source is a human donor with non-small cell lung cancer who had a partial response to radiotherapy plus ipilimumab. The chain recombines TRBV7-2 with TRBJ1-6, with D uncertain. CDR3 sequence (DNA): TGTGCCAGCAGCTTAGGAAGGAGCAGCTATTCACCCCTCCACTTT. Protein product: CASSLGRSSYSPLHF.